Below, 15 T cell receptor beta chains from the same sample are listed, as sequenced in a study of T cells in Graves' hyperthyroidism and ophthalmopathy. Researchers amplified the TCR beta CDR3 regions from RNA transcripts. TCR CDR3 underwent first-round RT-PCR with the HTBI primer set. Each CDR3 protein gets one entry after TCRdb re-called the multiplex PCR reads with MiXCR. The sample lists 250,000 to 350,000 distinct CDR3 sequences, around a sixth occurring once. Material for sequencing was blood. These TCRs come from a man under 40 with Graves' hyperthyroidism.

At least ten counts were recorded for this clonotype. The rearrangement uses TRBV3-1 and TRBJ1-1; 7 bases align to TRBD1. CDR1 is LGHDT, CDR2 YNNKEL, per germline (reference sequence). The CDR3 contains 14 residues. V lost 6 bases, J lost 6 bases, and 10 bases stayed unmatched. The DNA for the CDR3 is TGTGCCAGCAGGCTCAGGGGGGCAGGTGCTGAAGCTTTCTTT. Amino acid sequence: CASRLRGAGAEAFF.

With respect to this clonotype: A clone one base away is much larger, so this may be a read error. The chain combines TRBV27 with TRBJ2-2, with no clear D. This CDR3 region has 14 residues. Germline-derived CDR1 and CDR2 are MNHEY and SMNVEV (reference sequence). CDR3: CASRLSRVTAELFF. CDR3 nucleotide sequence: TGTGCCAGCAGGCTCTCTCGGGTGACCGCGGAGCTGTTTTTT.

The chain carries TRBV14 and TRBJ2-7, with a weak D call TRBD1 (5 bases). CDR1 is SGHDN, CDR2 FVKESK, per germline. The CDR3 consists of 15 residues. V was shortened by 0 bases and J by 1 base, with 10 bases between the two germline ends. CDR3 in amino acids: CASSQERGWSYEQYF. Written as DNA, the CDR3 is TGTGCCAGCAGCCAAGAAAGGGGTTGGTCCTACGAGCAGTACTTC.

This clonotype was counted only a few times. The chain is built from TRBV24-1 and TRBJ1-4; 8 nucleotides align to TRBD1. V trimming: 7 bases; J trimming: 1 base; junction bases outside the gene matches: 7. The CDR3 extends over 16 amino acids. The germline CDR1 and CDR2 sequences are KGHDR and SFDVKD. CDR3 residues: CATRGTGGGTNEKLFF. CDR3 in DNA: TGTGCCACCAGGGGAACAGGGGGGGGAACTAATGAAAAACTGTTTTTT.

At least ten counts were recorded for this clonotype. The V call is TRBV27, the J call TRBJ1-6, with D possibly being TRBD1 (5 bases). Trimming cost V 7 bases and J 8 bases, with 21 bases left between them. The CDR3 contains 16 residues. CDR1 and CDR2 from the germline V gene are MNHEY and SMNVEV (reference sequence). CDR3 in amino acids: CASNQRGGGSHSPLHF. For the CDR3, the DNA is TGTGCCAGCAACCAAAGGGGAGGAGGGAGTCATTCACCCCTCCACTTT.

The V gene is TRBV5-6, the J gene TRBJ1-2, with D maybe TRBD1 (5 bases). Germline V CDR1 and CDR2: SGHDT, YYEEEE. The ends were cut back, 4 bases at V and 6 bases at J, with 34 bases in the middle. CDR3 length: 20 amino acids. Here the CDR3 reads CASSAGALGLRDPLPNGYTF. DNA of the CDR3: TGTGCCAGCAGCGCTGGGGCCCTTGGATTGAGGGACCCACTGCCGAATGGCTACACCTTC.

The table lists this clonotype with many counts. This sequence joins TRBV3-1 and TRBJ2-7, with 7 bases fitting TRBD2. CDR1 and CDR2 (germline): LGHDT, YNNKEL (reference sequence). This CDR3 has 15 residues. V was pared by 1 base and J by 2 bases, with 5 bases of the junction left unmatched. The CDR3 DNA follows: TGTGCCAGCAGCCAAGCAAGGGAGGGTACCTACGAGCAGTACTTC. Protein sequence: CASSQAREGTYEQYF.

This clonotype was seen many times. The CDR3 sequence: CSVHLGAYGYTF. The CDR3 DNA is TGCAGCGTTCACCTCGGGGCCTATGGCTACACCTTC. The chain has TRBV29-1 and TRBJ1-2, with D possibly being TRBD1 (5 bases). CDR3 size: 12 residues. Germline assignment: CDR1 SQVTM and CDR2 ANQGSEA. The germline V and J ends were trimmed by 5 bases and 4 bases, with 11 bases remaining between them.

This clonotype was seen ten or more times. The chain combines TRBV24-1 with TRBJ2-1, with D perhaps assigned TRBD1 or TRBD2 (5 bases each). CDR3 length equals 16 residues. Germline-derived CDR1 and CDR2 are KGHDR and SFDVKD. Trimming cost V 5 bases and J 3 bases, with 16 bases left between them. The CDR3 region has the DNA TGTGCCACCAGTGTAGCGAGGCCAAGGGGCTACAATGAGCAGTTCTTC. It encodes CATSVARPRGYNEQFF.

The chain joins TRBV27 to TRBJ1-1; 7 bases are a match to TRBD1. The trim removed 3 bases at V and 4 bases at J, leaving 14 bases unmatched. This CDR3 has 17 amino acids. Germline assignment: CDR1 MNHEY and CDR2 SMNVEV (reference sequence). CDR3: CASSLFSRGGSGTEAFF. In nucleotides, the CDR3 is TGTGCCAGCAGTTTGTTTTCACGAGGGGGCTCGGGCACTGAAGCTTTCTTT.

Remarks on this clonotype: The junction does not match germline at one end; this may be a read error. CDR3 in amino acids: CASRPGGGGAYSYTF. The CDR3 DNA sequence: TGTGCCAGCAGACCAGGGGGGGGGGGGGCCTATAGCTACACCTTC. The chain carries TRBV28 and TRBJ1-2, with TRBD1 identical over 7 bases. The germline CDR1 and CDR2 sequences are MDHEN and SYDVKM. This CDR3 has 15 amino acids.

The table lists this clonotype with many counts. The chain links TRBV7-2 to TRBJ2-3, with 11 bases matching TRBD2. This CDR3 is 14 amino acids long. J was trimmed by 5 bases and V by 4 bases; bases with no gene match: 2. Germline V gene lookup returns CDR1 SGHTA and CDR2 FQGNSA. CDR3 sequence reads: CASSSTSGKDTQYF. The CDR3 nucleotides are TGTGCCAGCAGCTCGACTAGCGGGAAAGATACGCAGTATTTT.

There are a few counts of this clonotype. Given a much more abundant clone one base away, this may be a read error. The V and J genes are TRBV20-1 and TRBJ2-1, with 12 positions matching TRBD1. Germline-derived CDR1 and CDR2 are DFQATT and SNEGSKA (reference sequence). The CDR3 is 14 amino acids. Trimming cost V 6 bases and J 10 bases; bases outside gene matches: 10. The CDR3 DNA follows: TGCAGTGCGAAAGGAGGGACAGGGGGCGACGAGCAGTTCTTC. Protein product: CSAKGGTGGDEQFF.

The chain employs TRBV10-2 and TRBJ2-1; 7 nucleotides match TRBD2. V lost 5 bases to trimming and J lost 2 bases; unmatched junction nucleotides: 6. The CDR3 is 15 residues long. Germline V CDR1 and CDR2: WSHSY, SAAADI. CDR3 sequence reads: CASSLQRGTYNEQFF. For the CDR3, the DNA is TGCGCCAGCAGTTTGCAGCGGGGTACCTACAATGAGCAGTTCTTC.

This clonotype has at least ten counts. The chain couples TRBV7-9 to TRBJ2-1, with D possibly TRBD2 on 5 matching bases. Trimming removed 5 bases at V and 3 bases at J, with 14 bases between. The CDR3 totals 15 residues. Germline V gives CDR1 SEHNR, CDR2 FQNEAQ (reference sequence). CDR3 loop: CASSTRLRVYNEQFF. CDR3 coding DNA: TGTGCCAGCAGCACAAGACTACGAGTCTACAATGAGCAGTTCTTC.